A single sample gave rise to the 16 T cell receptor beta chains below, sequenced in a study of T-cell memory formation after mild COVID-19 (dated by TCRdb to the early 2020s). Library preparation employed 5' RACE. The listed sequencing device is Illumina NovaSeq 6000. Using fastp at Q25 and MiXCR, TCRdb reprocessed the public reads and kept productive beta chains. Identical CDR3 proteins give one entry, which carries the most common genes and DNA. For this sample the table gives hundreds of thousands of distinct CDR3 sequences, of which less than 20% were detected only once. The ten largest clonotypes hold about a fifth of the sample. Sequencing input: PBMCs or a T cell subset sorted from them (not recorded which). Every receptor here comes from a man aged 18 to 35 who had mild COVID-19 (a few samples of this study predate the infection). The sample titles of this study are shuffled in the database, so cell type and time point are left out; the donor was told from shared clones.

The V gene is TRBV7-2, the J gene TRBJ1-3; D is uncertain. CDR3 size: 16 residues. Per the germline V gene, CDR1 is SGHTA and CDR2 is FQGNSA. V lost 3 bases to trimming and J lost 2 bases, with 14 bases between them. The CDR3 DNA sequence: TGTGCCAGCAGCTTGGGAGGTTTTGCGACTGGAAACACCATATATTTT. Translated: CASSLGGFATGNTIYF.

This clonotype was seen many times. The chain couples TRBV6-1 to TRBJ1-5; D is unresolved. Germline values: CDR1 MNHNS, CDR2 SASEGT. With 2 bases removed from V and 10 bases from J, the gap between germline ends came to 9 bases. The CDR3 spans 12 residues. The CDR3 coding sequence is TGTGCCAGCAGTGAATTGCGGCGTCCCCAGCATTTT. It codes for CASSELRRPQHF.

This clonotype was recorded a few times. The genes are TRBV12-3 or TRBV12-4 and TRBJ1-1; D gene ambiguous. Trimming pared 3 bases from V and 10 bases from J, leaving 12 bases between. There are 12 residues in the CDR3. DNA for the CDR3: TGTGCCAGCAGTTTTGGCGAAGGTTTAGCTTTCTTT. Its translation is CASSFGEGLAFF.

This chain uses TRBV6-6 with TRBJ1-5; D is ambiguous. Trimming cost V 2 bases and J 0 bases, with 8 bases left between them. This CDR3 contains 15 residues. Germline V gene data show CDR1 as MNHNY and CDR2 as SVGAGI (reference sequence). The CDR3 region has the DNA TGTGCCAGCAGTTACGCGGAATATAGCAATCAGCCCCAGCATTTT. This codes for CASSYAEYSNQPQHF.

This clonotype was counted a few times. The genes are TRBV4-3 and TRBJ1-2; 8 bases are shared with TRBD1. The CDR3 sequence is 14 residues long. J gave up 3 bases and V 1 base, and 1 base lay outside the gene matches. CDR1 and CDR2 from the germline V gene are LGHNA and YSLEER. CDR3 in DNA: TGCGCCAGCAGCCAAGTGGACAGGGACTATGGCTACACCTTC. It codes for CASSQVDRDYGYTF.

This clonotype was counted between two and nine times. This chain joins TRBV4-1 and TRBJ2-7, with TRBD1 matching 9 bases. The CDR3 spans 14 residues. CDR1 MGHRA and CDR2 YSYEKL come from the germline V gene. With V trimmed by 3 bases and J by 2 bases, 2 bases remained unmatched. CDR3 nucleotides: TGCGCCAGCAGCCAGGACAGGGGCCCCTACGAGCAGTACGTC. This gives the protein CASSQDRGPYEQYV.

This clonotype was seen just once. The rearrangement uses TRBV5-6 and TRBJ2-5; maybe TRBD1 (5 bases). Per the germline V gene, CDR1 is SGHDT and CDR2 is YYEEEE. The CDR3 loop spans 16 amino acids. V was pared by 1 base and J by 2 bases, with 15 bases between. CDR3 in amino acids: CASSLRQGYSQETQYF. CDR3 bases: TGTGCCAGCAGCTTGCGGCAGGGCTACTCTCAAGAGACCCAGTACTTC.

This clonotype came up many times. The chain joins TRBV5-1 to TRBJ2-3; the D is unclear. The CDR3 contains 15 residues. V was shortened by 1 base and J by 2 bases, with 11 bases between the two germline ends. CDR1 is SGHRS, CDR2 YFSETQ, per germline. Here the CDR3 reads CASSLWSGLTDTQYF. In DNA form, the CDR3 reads TGCGCCAGCAGCTTGTGGAGTGGCCTCACAGATACGCAGTATTTT.

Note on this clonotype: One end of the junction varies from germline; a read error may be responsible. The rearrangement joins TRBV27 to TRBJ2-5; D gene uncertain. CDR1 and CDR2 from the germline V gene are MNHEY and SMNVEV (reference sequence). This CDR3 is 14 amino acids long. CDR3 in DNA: TGTGCCAGCGGTTTGTCTTTCGGTGGGGAGACCCAGTACTTC. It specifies CASGLSFGGETQYF.

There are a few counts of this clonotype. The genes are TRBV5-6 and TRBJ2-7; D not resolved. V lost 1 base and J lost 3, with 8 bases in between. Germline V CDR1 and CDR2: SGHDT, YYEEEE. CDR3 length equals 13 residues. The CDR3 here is CASSLNRLYEQYV. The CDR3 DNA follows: TGTGCCAGCAGCTTGAACAGACTCTACGAGCAGTACGTC.

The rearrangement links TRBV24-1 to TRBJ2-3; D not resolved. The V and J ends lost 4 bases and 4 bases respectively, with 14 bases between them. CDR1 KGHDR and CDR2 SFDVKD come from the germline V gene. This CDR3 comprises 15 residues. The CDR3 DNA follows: TGTGCCACCAGTGAGGCGGACCAGTCGGCAGATACGCAGTATTTT. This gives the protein CATSEADQSADTQYF.

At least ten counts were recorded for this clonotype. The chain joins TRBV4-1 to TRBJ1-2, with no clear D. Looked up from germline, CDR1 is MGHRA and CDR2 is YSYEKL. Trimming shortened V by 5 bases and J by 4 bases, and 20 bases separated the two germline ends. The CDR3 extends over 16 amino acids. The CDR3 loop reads CASSDFRTGEVYGYTF. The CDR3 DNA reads TGCGCCAGCAGCGATTTCCGGACCGGCGAAGTCTATGGCTACACCTTC.

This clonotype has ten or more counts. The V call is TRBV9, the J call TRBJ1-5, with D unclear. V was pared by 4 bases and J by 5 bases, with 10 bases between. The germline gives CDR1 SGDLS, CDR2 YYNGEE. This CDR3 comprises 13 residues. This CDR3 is CASSLSQDQPQHF. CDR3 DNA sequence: TGTGCCAGCAGCCTCTCTCAGGATCAGCCCCAGCATTTT. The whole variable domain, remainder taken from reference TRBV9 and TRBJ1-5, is DSGVTQTPKHLITATGQRVTLRCSPRSGDLSVYWYQQSLDQGLQFLIQYYNGEERAKGNILERFSAQQFPDLHSELNLSSLELGDSALYFCASSLSQDQPQHFGDGTRLSIL.

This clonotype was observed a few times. Here the CDR3 reads CASSQVAGYNEQFF. The CDR3 coding sequence is TGTGCCAGCAGCCAAGTAGCGGGGTACAATGAGCAGTTCTTC. V and J are TRBV14 and TRBJ2-1, with 8 positions matching TRBD2. V shed 1 base, J shed 4 bases, and the junction held 0 bases outside the gene matches. Germline V gene sequence: CDR1 SGHDN, CDR2 FVKESK. This CDR3 contains 14 residues.

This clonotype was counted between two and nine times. CDR3 nucleotide sequence: TGTGCCAGCTCGGGACAGGATCTTGGCACTGAAGCTTTCTTT. This gives the protein CASSGQDLGTEAFF. This sequence joins TRBV18 and TRBJ1-1, with TRBD1 matching over 8 bases. Germline assignment: CDR1 KGHSH and CDR2 LQKENI. Trimming cost V 6 bases and J 4 bases; bases outside gene matches: 7. The CDR3 runs 14 residues.

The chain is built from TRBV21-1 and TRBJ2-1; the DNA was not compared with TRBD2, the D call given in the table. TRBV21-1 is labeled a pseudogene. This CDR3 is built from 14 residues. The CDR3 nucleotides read TGTGCCAGCAGCAGGAGGTCATTGTACAATGAGCAGTTCTTC. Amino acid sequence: CASSRRSLYNEQFF.